Below, one T cell receptor beta chain is given with its context. This CDR3 is built from 14 residues. Germline loops: CDR1 LNHNV, CDR2 YYDKDF (reference sequence). The germline V and J ends were trimmed by 0 bases and 4 bases, with 10 bases remaining between them. This specimen belongs to a study of blood T cell repertoires in COVID-19. On the study more broadly: Acute-phase and convalescent COVID-19 samples originated in the United States, Italy and Spain. PBMCs, B-cell-depleted T cells, or T cells were the source of the cDNA or gDNA that made up the material.

Libraries were prepared by immunoSEQ multiplex PCR; TCRdb keeps only in-frame clonotypes and omits some of them. The sample lists roughly 200,000 clones, 75% to 90% occurring once. Sequencing used PBMCs or T cells enriched from blood (not recorded which). V and J are TRBV15 and TRBJ2-7; D not certain. This sequence originates from a woman in her 30s who had recovered from COVID-19. DNA for the CDR3: TGTGCCACCAGCAGAGATTTTTGGGCGTACGAGCAGTACTTC. This gives the protein CATSRDFWAYEQYF.